This TCR beta chain originates from a study of shared clonotypes between healthy human individuals. The method was immunoSEQ multiplex PCR; TCRdb's version includes in-frame clones alone and lacks a portion of them. The table shows millions of clones, with more than 90% occurring only once. Trimming took 3 bases from V and 0 from J, leaving 13 bases between them. The CDR3 covers 15 residues. The germline CDR1 and CDR2 sequences are SGDLS and YYNGEE. This TCR derives from a man between 18 and 35 years old in good health. The chain carries TRBV9 and TRBJ2-7, with D perhaps matching TRBD2 (5 bases). Sequenced sample: naive CD4+ T cells sorted from blood. Subset denoted: CD45RA+ positively selected. The CDR3 bases are TGTGCCAGCAGCGCGGGATCGGGAATCTCCTACGAGCAGTACTTC. Translated: CASSAGSGISYEQYF.